This T cell receptor beta chain was captured in a study of cytomegalovirus exposure and HLA in healthy donors. PCR employed 60 Vbeta and 13 Jbeta primers. Repertoires were generated with immunoSEQ multiplex PCR, while TCRdb's copy carries only in-frame clones and drops some. Here the sample spans fewer than 200,000 clones, roughly 70% being singletons. Findings of the study overall: The classifier, whose performance was assessed in both the original and validation cohorts, reportedly diagnosed cytomegalovirus status with high specificity and sensitivity.

With regard to this clone: Its antigen is unidentified.

Sequencing used PBMCs. This receptor was taken from a woman younger than 45 in good health and CMV-seronegative.

For the CDR3, the DNA is TGTGCCAGCAGTGGACAGGTTCAAGGAAACTATGGCTACACCTTC. As protein: CASSGQVQGNYGYTF. J is TRBJ1-2 and V is TRBV6-4; a possible D gene is TRBD1 (6 bases). The germline V gene has CDR1 MRHNA and CDR2 SNTAGT. Trimming cost V 4 bases and J 2 bases, with 14 bases left between them. The CDR3 loop spans 15 amino acids.